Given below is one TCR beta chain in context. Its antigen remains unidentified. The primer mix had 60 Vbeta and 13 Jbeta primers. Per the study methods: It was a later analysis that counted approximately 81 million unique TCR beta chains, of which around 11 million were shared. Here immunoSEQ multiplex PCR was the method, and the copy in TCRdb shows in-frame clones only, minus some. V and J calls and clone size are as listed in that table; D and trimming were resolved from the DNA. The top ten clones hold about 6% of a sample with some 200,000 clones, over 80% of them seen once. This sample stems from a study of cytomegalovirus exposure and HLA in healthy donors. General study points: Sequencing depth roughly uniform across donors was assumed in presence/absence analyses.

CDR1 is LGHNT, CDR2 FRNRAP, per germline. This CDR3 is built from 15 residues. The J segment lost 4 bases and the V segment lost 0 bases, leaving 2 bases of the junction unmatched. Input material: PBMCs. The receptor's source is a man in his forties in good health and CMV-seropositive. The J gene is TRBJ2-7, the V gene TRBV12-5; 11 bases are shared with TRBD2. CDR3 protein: CASGLVTSGAYEQYF. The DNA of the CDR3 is TGTGCTAGTGGTTTGGTGACTAGCGGGGCTTACGAGCAGTACTTC.